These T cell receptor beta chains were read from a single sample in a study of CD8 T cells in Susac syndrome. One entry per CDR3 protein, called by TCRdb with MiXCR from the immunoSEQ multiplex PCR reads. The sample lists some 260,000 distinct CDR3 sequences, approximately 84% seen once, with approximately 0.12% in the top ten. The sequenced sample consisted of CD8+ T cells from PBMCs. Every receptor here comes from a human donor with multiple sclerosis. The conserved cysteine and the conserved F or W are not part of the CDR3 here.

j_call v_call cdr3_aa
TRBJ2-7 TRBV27 ASIDIQGRTYEQY
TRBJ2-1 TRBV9 ASSVTSGAYNEQF
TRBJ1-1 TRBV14 ASSQDQGDFAEAF
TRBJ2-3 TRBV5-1 ASSLEGAGTDTQY
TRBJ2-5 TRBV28 ASSGTQETQY
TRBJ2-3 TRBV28 ASTRTGGPDTQY
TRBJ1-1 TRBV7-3 ASSLRGGGPGNTEAF
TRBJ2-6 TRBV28 ASSHSGEAGANVLT
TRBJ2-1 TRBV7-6 ASSPPEAGVINNEQF
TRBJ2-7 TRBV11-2 ASSLAPVRRGEQY
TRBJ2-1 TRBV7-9 ASSFPLNNEQF
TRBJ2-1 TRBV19 ASSLSGRAYNEQF
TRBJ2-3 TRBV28 ASSSRQATLTDTQY
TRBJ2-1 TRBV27 ASSLLGFNNEQF
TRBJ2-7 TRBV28 ASSPGGGLVSYEQY
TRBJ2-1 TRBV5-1 ASSSKPDRGFPEQF
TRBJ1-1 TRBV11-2 ASSAPGRRGNTEAF
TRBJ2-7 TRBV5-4 ASTSSVGYEQY
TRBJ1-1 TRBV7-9 ASSLAEFGPEAF
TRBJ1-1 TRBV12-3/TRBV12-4 ASRTGDRALVWD
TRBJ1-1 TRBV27 ASSLMKNTEAF
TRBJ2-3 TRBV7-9 ASSLTGTDTQY
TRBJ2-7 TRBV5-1 ASSLASGASSYEQY
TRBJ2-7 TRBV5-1 ASSLESRQRYEQY
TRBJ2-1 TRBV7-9 ASSAGVRGDEQF
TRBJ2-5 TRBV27 ASSRPTGGETQY
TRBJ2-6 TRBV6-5 ASSYGWGGAGANVLT
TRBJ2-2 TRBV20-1 SARDLIGLGTAGELF
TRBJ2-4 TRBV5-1 TSSSRDLGGSKNIQY
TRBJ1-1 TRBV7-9 ASRGGLNTEAF
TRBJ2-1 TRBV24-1 ATSDLGTNEQF
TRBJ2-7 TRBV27 ASSFTGNSAYEQY
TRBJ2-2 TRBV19 ASSIFETTGELF